Presented here are 4 T cell receptor beta chains from one specimen sequenced in a study of cytomegalovirus exposure and HLA in healthy donors. It was with 60 Vbeta and 13 Jbeta primers that the PCR ran. Assay: immunoSEQ multiplex PCR; the TCRdb copy retains only in-frame clones and omits some. The sample holds approximately 160,000 clones, about 75% seen once. The specimen was PBMCs. The receptors were gathered from a male donor in good health and CMV-seropositive.

The table lists this clone with a few counts. The CDR3 region has the DNA TGCAGCGTCAGGGATTACACTGAAGCTTTCTTT. Amino acids: CSVRDYTEAFF. The chain uses TRBV29-1 and TRBJ1-1; maybe TRBD1 (5 bases). Trimming pared 6 bases from V and 3 bases from J, leaving 8 bases between. CDR3 size: 11 residues. The germline gives CDR1 SQVTM, CDR2 ANQGSEA. Full variable domain (missing parts from reference TRBV29-1 and TRBJ1-1): SAVISQKPSRDICQRGTSLTIQCQVDSQVTMMFWYRQQPGQSLTLIATANQGSEATYESGFVIDKFPISRPNLTFSTLTVSNMSPEDSSIYLCSVRDYTEAFFGQGTRLTVV.

J is TRBJ2-3 and V is TRBV19, with a possible D match to TRBD2 (6 bases). The CDR3 is 16 residues long. The germline CDR1 and CDR2 sequences are LNHDA and SQIVND (reference sequence). V was clipped by 8 bases and J by 1 base, with 19 bases between them. In DNA, the CDR3 is TGTGCCAGTCGAGGCGGGGCCAAGGGCGGCACAGATACGCAGTATTTT. This codes for CASRGGAKGGTDTQYF.

A few counts support this clone. The rearrangement links TRBV5-1 to TRBJ1-2; the match to TRBD1 covers 8 bases. Germline trimming cut 4 bases from V and 2 bases from J; bases unmatched to any gene: 4. The CDR3 totals 14 residues. Germline loops: CDR1 SGHRS, CDR2 YFSETQ. The CDR3, as DNA: TGCGCCAGCAGCCCCCGGACAGGGAACTATGGCTACACCTTC. It specifies CASSPRTGNYGYTF.

The chain combines TRBV2 with TRBJ1-3; TRBD1 might be the D (6 bases). CDR1 and CDR2 (germline): SNHLY, FYNNEI. Trimming left V 2 bases short and J 2 bases short, with 13 bases between. CDR3 length: 16 amino acids. As DNA, the CDR3 is TGTGCCAGCAGTGAATCCGACAGGTTCCCTGGAAACACCATATATTTT. Translation gives CASSESDRFPGNTIYF.